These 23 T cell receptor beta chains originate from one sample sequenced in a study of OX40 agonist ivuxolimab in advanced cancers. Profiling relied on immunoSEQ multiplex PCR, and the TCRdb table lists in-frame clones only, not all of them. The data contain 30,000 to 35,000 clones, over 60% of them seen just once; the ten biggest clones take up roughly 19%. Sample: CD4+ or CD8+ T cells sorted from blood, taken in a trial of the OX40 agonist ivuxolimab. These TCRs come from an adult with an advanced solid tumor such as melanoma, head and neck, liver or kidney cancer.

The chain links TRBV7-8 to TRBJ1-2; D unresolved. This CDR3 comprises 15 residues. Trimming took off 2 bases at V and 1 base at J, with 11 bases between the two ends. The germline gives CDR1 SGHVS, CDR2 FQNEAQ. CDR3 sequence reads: CASSLIPDGNYGYTF. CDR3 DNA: TGTGCCAGCAGCTTAATCCCGGACGGTAACTATGGCTACACCTTC. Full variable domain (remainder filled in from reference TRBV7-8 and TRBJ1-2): GAGVSQSPRYKVAKRGQDVALRCDPISGHVSLFWYQQALGQGPEFLTYFQNEAQLDKSGLPSDRFFAERPEGSVSTLKIQRTQQEDSAVYLCASSLIPDGNYGYTFGSGTRLTVV.

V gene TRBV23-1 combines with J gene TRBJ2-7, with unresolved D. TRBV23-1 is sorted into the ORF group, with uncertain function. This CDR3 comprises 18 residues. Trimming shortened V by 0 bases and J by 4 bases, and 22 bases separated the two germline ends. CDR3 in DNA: TGCGCCAGCAGTCAATCCTATCACCGGACGGAAGTTACTTACGAGCAGTACGTC. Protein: CASSQSYHRTEVTYEQYV.

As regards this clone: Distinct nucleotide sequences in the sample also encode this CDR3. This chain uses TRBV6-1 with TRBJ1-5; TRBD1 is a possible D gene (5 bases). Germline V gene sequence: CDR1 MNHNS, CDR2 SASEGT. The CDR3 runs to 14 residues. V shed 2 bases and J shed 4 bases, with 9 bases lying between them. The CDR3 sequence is CASSEWGGNQPQHF. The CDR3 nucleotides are TGTGCCAGCAGTGAATGGGGGGGAAATCAGCCCCAGCATTTT.

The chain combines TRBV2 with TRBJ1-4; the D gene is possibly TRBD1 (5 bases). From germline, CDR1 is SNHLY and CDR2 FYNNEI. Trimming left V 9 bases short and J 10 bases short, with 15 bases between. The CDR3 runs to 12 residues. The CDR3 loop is CARARGGGKLFF. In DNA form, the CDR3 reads TGTGCCAGGGCGAGGGGCGGGGGAAAACTGTTTTTT.

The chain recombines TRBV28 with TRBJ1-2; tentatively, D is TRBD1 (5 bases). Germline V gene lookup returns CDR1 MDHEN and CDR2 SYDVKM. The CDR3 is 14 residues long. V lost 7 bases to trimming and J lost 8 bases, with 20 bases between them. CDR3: CASIRQAGAGGYTF. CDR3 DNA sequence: TGTGCCAGCATTCGCCAGGCTGGGGCAGGGGGCTACACCTTC.

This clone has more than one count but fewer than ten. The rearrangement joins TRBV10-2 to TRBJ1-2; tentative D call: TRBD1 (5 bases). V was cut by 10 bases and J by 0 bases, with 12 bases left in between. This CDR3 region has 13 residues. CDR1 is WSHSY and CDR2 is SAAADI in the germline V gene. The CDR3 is CATGDGPNYGYTF. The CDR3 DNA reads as TGCGCCACCGGGGACGGCCCTAACTATGGCTACACCTTC.

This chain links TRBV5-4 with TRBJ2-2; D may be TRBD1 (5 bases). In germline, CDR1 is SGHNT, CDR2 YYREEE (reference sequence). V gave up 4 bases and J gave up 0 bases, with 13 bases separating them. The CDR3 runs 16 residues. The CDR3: CASSARTPSNTGELFF. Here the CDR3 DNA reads TGTGCCAGCAGCGCCCGGACACCCTCGAACACCGGGGAGCTGTTTTTT.

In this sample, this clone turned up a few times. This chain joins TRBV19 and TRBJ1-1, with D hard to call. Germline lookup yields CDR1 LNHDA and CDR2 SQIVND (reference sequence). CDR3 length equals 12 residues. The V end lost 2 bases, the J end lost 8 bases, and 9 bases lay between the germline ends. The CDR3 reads CASSILFGEAFF. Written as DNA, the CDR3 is TGTGCCAGTAGTATACTCTTCGGAGAAGCTTTCTTT. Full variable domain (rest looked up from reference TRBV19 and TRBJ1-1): DGGITQSPKYLFRKEGQNVTLSCEQNLNHDAMYWYRQDPGQGLRLIYYSQIVNDFQKGDIAEGYSVSREKKESFPLTVTSAQKNPTAFYLCASSILFGEAFFGQGTRLTVV.

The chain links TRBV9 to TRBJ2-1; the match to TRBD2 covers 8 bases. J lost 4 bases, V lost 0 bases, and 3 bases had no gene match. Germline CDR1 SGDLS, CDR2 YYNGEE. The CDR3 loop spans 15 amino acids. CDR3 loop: CASSVELADYNEQFF. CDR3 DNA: TGTGCCAGCAGCGTAGAACTAGCGGATTACAATGAGCAGTTCTTC.

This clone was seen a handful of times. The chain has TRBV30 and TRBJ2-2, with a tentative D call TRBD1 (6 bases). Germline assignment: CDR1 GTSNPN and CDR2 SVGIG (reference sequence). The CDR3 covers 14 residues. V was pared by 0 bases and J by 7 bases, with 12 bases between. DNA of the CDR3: TGTGCCTGGAGTGTACTAACAGGGCACGGGGAGCTGTTTTTT. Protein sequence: CAWSVLTGHGELFF.

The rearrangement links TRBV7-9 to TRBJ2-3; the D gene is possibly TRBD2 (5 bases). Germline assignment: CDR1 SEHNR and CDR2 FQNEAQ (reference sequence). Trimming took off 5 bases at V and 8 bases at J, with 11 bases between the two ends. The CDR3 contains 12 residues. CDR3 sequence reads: CASSPLGVTQYF. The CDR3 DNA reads TGTGCCAGCAGCCCCCTCGGGGTTACGCAGTATTTT.

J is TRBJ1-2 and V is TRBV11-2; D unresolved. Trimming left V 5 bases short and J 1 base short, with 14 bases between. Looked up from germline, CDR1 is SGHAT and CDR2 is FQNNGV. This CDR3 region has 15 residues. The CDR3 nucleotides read TGTGCCAGCAGCCCCCGGGCGACTCATAACTATGGCTACACCTTC. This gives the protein CASSPRATHNYGYTF. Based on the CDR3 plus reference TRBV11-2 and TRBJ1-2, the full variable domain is EAGVAQSPRYKIIEKRQSVAFWCNPISGHATLYWYQQILGQGPKLLIQFQNNGVVDDSQLPKDRFSAERLKGVDSTLKIQPAKLEDSAVYLCASSPRATHNYGYTFGSGTRLTVV.

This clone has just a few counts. In DNA, the CDR3 is TGTGCCACAAAGGGACAGGGGAGGTATTCACCCCTCCACTTT. Its translation is CATKGQGRYSPLHF. The V gene is TRBV2, the J gene TRBJ1-6, with 10 bases matching TRBD1. Looked up from germline, CDR1 is SNHLY and CDR2 is FYNNEI. The CDR3 length is 14 residues. Trimming took 10 bases from V and 8 from J; bases not matched to a gene: 8.

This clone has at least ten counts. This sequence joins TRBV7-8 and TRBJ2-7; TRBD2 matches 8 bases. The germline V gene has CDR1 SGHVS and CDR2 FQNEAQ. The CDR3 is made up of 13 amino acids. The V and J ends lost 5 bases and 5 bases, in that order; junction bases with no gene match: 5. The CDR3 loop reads CASSPPTSDEQYF. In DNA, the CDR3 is TGTGCCAGCAGCCCCCCGACTAGCGACGAGCAGTACTTC. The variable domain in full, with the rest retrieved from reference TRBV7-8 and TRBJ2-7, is GAGVSQSPRYKVAKRGQDVALRCDPISGHVSLFWYQQALGQGPEFLTYFQNEAQLDKSGLPSDRFFAERPEGSVSTLKIQRTQQEDSAVYLCASSPPTSDEQYFGPGTRLTVT.

For the CDR3, the DNA is TGCGCCAGCAGCTTGGATACTCGGGGCAGTGGCTACACCTTC. This sequence encodes CASSLDTRGSGYTF. The chain employs TRBV5-1 and TRBJ1-2; weak D call: TRBD1 (5 bases). Trimming took 0 bases from V and 7 from J, leaving 13 bases between them. The CDR3 is 14 residues long. Germline CDR1 reads SGHRS; CDR2 reads YFSETQ.

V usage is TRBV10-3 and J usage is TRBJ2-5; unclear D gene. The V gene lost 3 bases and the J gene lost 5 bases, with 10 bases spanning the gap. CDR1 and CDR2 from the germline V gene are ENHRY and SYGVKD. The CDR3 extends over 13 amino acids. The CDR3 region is CAISESLKETQYF. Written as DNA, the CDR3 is TGTGCCATCAGTGAAAGCTTAAAGGAGACCCAGTACTTC.

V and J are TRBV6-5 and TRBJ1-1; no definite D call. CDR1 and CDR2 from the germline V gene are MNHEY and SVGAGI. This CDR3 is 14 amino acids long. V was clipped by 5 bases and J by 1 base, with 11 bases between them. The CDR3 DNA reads TGTGCCAGCAGTCGAACGGACGGGAACACTGAAGCTTTCTTT. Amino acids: CASSRTDGNTEAFF.

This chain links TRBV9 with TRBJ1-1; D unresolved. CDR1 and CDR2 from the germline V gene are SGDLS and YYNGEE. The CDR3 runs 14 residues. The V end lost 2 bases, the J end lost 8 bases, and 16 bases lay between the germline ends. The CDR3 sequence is CASSVAVGGSEAFF. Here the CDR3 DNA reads TGTGCCAGCAGCGTGGCAGTGGGAGGCTCGGAAGCTTTCTTT.

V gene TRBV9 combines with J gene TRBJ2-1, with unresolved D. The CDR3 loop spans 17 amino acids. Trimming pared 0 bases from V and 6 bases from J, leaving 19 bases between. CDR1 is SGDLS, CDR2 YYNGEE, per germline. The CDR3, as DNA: TGTGCCAGCAGCGTAGGTCCCCGACTTCCTGAGACCAATGAGCAGTTCTTC. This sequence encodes CASSVGPRLPETNEQFF.

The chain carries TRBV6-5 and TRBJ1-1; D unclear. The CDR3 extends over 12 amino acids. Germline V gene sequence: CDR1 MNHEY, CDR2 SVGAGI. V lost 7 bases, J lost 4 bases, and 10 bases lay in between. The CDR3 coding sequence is TGTGCCAGCACCGGGAGGTCCACTGAAGCTTTCTTT. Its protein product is CASTGRSTEAFF.

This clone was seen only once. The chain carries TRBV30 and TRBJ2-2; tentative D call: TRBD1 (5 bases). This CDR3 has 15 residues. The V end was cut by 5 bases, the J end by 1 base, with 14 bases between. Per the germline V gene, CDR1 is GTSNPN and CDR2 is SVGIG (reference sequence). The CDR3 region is CAWSRTRKNTGELFF. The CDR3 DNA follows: TGTGCCTGGTCCCGGACAAGAAAGAACACCGGGGAGCTGTTTTTT.

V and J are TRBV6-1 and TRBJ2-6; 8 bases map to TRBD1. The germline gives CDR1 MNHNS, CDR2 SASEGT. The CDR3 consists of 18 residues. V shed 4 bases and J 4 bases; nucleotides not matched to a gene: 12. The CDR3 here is CASSVSGTGLLGANVLTF. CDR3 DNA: TGTGCCAGCAGTGTTTCCGGGACAGGACTTCTCGGGGCCAACGTCCTGACTTTC.

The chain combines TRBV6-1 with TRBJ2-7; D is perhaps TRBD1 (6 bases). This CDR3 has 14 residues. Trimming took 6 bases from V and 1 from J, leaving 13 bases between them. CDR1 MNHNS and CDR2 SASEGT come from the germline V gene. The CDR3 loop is CASSSGTHSYEQYF. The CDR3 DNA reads TGTGCCAGCAGCTCCGGGACACATTCCTACGAGCAGTACTTC.